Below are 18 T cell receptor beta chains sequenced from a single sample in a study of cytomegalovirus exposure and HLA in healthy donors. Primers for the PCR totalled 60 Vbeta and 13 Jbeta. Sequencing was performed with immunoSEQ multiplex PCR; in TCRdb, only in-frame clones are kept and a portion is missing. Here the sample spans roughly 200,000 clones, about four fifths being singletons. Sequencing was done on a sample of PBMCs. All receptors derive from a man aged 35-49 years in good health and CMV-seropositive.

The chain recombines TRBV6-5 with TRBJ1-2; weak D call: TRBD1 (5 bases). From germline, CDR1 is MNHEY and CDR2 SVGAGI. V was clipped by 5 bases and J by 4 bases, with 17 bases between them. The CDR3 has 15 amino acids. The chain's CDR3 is CASSPAGGLGYGYTF. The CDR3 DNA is TGTGCCAGCAGTCCGGCGGGGGGGTTGGGCTATGGCTACACCTTC.

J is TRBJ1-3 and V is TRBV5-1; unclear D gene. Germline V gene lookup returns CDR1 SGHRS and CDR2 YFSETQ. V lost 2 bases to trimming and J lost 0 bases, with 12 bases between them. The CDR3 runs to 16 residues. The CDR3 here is CASSLGPGVSGNTIYF. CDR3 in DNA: TGCGCCAGCAGCTTAGGCCCGGGAGTCTCTGGAAACACCATATATTTT.

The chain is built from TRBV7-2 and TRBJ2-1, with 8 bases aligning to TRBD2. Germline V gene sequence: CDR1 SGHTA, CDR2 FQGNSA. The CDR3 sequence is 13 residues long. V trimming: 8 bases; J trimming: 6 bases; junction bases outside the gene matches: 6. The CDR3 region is CASRAGASNEQFF. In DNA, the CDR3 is TGTGCCAGCCGAGCGGGAGCGAGCAATGAGCAGTTCTTC.

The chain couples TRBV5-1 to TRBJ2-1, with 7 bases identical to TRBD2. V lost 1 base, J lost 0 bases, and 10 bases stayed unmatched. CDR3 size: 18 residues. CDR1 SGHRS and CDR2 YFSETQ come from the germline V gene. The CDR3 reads CASSLMGAGASSYNEQFF. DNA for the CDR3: TGCGCCAGCAGCTTGATGGGTGCGGGAGCAAGCTCCTACAATGAGCAGTTCTTC.

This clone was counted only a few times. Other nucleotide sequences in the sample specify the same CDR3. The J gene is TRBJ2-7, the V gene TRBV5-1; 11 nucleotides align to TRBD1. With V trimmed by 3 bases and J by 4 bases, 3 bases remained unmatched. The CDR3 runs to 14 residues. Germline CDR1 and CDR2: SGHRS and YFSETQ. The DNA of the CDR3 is TGCGCCAGCAGCTCCGGACAGGGGGCGTACGAGCAGTACTTC. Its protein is CASSSGQGAYEQYF. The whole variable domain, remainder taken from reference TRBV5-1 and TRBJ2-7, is KAGVTQTPRYLIKTRGQQVTLSCSPISGHRSVSWYQQTPGQGLQFLFEYFSETQRNKGNFPGRFSGRQFSNSRSEMNVSTLELGDSALYLCASSSGQGAYEQYFGPGTRLTVT.

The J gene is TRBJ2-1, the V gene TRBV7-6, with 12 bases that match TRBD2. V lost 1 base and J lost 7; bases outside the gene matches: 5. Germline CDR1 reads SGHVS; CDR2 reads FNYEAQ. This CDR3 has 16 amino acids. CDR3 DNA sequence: TGTGCCAGCAGCTTAGAGTCTAGCGGGAGGGTGAATGAGCAGTTCTTC. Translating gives CASSLESSGRVNEQFF. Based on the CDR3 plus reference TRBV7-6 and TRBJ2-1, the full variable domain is GAGVSQSPRYKVTKRGQDVALRCDPISGHVSLYWYRQALGQGPEFLTYFNYEAQQDKSGLPNDRFSAERPEGSISTLTIQRTEQRDSAMYRCASSLESSGRVNEQFFGPGTRLTVL.

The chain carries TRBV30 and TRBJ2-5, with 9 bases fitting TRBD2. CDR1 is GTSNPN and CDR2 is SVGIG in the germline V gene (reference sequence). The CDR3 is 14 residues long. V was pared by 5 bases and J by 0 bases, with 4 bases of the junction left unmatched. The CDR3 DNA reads TGTGCCTGGGAGGGACTAGCACACCAAGAGACCCAGTACTTC. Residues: CAWEGLAHQETQYF.

The DNA for the CDR3 is TGTGCCAGCATCTCGGGGGACGTGAACACTGAAGCTTTCTTT. It specifies CASISGDVNTEAFF. V is TRBV6-5 and J is TRBJ1-1; weak D call: TRBD1 (5 bases). Trimming removed 7 bases from V and 0 bases from J, with 12 bases in between. There are 14 residues in the CDR3. Per the germline V gene, CDR1 is MNHEY and CDR2 is SVGAGI.

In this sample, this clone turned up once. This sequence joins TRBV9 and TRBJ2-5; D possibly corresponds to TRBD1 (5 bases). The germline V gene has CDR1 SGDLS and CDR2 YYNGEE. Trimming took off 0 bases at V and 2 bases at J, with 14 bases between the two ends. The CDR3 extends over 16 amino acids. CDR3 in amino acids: CASSVGGGTAQETQYF. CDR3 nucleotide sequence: TGTGCCAGCAGCGTAGGGGGCGGCACGGCACAAGAGACCCAGTACTTC.

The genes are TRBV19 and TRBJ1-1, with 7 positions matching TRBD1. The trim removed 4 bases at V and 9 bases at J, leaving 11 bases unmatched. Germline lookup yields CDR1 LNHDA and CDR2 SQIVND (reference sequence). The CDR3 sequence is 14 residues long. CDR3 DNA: TGTGCCAGTAGTAACCCCCCCACAGGGGTGAAAGCTTTCTTT. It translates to CASSNPPTGVKAFF. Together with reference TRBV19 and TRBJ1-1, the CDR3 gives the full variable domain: DGGITQSPKYLFRKEGQNVTLSCEQNLNHDAMYWYRQDPGQGLRLIYYSQIVNDFQKGDIAEGYSVSREKKESFPLTVTSAQKNPTAFYLCASSNPPTGVKAFFGQGTRLTVV.

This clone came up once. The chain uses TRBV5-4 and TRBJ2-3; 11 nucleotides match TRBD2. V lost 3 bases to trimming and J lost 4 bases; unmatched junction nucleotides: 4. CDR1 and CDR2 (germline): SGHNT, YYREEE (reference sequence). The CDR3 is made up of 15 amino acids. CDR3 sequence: CASSSALAGADTQYF. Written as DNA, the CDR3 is TGTGCCAGCAGCTCCGCACTAGCGGGAGCAGATACGCAGTATTTT. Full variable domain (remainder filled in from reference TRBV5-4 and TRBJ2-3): ETGVTQSPTHLIKTRGQQVTLRCSSQSGHNTVSWYQQALGQGPQFIFQYYREEENGRGNFPPRFSGLQFPNYSSELNVNALELDDSALYLCASSSALAGADTQYFGPGTRLTVL.

The CDR3 loop is CASSPQGSNEQFF. The DNA of the CDR3 is TGTGCCAGCAGCCCACAGGGGAGCAATGAGCAGTTCTTC. This chain links TRBV5-4 with TRBJ2-1, with 7 bases matching TRBD1. CDR1 is SGHNT and CDR2 is YYREEE in the germline V gene (reference sequence). J lost 6 bases, V lost 4 bases, and 4 bases had no gene match. CDR3 size: 13 residues.

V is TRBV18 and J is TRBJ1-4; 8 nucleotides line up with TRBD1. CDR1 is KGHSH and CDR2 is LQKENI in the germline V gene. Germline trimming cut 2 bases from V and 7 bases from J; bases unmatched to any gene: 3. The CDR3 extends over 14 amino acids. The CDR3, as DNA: TGTGCCAGCTCACCAGACAGGGGCGCTGAAAAACTGTTTTTT. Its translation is CASSPDRGAEKLFF.

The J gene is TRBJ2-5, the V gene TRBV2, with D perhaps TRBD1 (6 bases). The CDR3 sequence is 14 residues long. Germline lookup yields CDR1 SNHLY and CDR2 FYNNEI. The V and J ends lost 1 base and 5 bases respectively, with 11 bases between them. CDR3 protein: CASSEGFRGETQYF. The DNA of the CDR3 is TGTGCCAGCAGTGAAGGATTCAGGGGTGAGACCCAGTACTTC.

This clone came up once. CDR3 in DNA: TGTGCCAGCAGGCCCGGGACAGGGGCCTACGAGCAGTACTTC. The encoded protein is CASRPGTGAYEQYF. The chain links TRBV2 to TRBJ2-7, with 10 bases aligning to TRBD1. The V segment lost 6 bases and the J segment 2 bases; nucleotides outside the gene matches: 4. This CDR3 has 14 amino acids. From germline, CDR1 is SNHLY and CDR2 FYNNEI.

The CDR3 loop reads CSVVLGRNGYTF. CDR3 nucleotides: TGCAGCGTTGTCCTGGGGCGGAATGGCTACACCTTC. V and J are TRBV29-1 and TRBJ1-2, with D possibly matching TRBD1 (5 bases). From germline, CDR1 is SQVTM and CDR2 ANQGSEA. CDR3 length: 12 amino acids. V shed 4 bases and J shed 6 bases, with 12 bases lying between them. Supplemented by reference TRBV29-1 and TRBJ1-2, the full variable domain reads SAVISQKPSRDICQRGTSLTIQCQVDSQVTMMFWYRQQPGQSLTLIATANQGSEATYESGFVIDKFPISRPNLTFSTLTVSNMSPEDSSIYLCSVVLGRNGYTFGSGTRLTVV.

The CDR3 spells CASSFGQGEVETQYF. CDR3 sequence (DNA): TGCGCCAGCAGCTTTGGTCAGGGGGAGGTTGAGACCCAGTACTTC. The rearrangement joins TRBV5-1 to TRBJ2-5, with TRBD1 as a possible D gene (7 bases). Trimming removed 2 bases at V and 5 bases at J, with 16 bases between. The germline V gene has CDR1 SGHRS and CDR2 YFSETQ. CDR3 length: 15 amino acids.

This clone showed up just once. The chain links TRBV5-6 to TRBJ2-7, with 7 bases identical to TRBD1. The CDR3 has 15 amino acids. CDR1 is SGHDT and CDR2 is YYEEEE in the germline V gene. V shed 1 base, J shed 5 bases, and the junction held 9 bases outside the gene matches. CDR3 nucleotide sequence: TGTGCCAGCAGCTTGAGCGACAGGGCTAGCAACGAGCAGTACTTC. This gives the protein CASSLSDRASNEQYF.